A selection of T cell receptor beta chains follows, all from one sample in a study of control samples from healthy donors and cancer patients. Using immunoSEQ multiplex PCR, the repertoire was profiled, and TCRdb retains in-frame clones only, with some absent. The sample has 100,000 to 150,000 clones, 80% to 95% seen once. The sample comprised blood. The receptor set was obtained from a man aged 18 to 30 in good health. Both conserved end residues are part of each CDR3. Each record gives: V gene, J gene, D gene, CDR3 length, clone size, CDR3 DNA, CDR3 protein. The D gene is left open where the match is weak. A clone size is listed for some rows: how often the clone was seen (once, few, many), or a class if it is expanded.

TRBV27,TRBJ1-6,.,15,.,TGTGCCAGCAGTTTCGGGAGCTCCTATAATTCACCCCTCCACTTT,CASSFGSSYNSPLHF
TRBV19,TRBJ1-5,.,14,.,TGTGCCAGTAGTATTACAGATAGCAATCAGCCCCAGCATTTT,CASSITDSNQPQHF
TRBV27,TRBJ2-3,.,14,.,TGTGCCAGCAGTTTCCCAGGGGGCACAGATACGCAGTATTTT,CASSFPGGTDTQYF
TRBV4-1,TRBJ2-7,.,13,once,TGCGCCAGCAGCCAAGGTGTTTACTACGAGCAGTACTTC,CASSQGVYYEQYF
TRBV6-1,TRBJ2-1,.,11,.,TGTGCCAGCAGTGAAGCGTGGGTTCGGCTCTTC,CASSEAWVRLF
TRBV29-1,TRBJ1-3,.,13,.,TGCAGCGTTGTTCAAGTCTCTGGAAACACCATATATTTT,CSVVQVSGNTIYF
TRBV9,TRBJ1-4,.,13,.,TGTGCCAGCAGCCCCGGACATGATGAAAAACTGTTTTTT,CASSPGHDEKLFF
TRBV7-9,TRBJ2-3,TRBD2,16,.,TGTGCCAGCAGCTCAGGACTAGCGGGGGCTACAGATACGCAGTATTTT,CASSSGLAGATDTQYF
TRBV5-1,TRBJ2-1,.,15,.,TGCGCCAGCAGCTTGACGGACCCCTCCTACAATGAGCAGTTCTTC,CASSLTDPSYNEQFF
TRBV9,TRBJ2-2,.,13,.,TGTGCCAGCACCAGTCTACTAACCGGGGAGCTGTTTTTT,CASTSLLTGELFF
TRBV6-5,TRBJ2-1,.,13,.,TGTGCCAGCAGCAAAGGGGGCTACAATGAGCAGTTCTTC,CASSKGGYNEQFF
TRBV11-2,TRBJ1-6,TRBD1,18,once,TGTGCCAGCAGCTTCCCACGCGGACAGGGCAAGCGTAATTCACCCCTCCACTTT,CASSFPRGQGKRNSPLHF
TRBV6-5,TRBJ1-3,.,14,once,TGTGCCAGCTTTAGGGGCAACTCTGGAAACACCATATATTTT,CASFRGNSGNTIYF
TRBV20-1,TRBJ2-3,.,13,.,TGCAGTGCTAGTTGGGGGTCGACAGATACGCAGTATTTT,CSASWGSTDTQYF
TRBV10-3,TRBJ2-7,TRBD1,14,.,TGTGCCACCAAGTCCCCGGGACAGGGGCACGAGCAGTACTTC,CATKSPGQGHEQYF
TRBV18,TRBJ1-6,.,17,.,TGTGCCAGCTCACCAGCCCCGGCGGCTACAAATAATTCACCCCTCCACTTT,CASSPAPAATNNSPLHF
TRBV6-1,TRBJ2-1,.,15,.,TGTGCCAGCAGTGAAGCGGGGGGCACTTACAATGAGCAGTTCTTC,CASSEAGGTYNEQFF
TRBV11-2,TRBJ2-7,.,14,.,TGTGCCAGCAGCTTAAGGTATTGGGAGAACGAGCAGTACTTC,CASSLRYWENEQYF
TRBV4-1,TRBJ2-3,.,15,.,TGCGCCAGCAGCCAAGATACAGGGAGGGCGAATACGCAGTATTTT,CASSQDTGRANTQYF
TRBV2,TRBJ2-7,.,12,.,TGTGCCGGGCTCTCAGGGGACTACGAGCAGTACTTC,CAGLSGDYEQYF
TRBV2,TRBJ2-1,.,14,.,TGTGCCAGCATACCGGGATCCCAGGGATATGAGCAGTTCTTC,CASIPGSQGYEQFF
TRBV5-4,TRBJ2-3,.,16,.,TGTGCCAGCAGCTCACCGGGACACGGTGTAGGTGTTACGCAGTATTTT,CASSSPGHGVGVTQYF
TRBV7-6,TRBJ1-5,TRBD1,16,.,TGTGCCAGCAGCTTAGCGGGACAGGGTAGCAATCAGCCCCAGCATTTT,CASSLAGQGSNQPQHF
TRBV7-2,TRBJ1-2,.,14,.,TGTGCCAGCAGCTTAATCCAAGGGGACTATGGCTACACCTTC,CASSLIQGDYGYTF
TRBV7-2,TRBJ1-3,.,17,.,TGTGCCAGCAGCTTAGCTACCGGGAAACACTCTGGAAACACCATATATTTT,CASSLATGKHSGNTIYF
TRBV7-9,TRBJ2-7,TRBD2,17,.,TGTGCCAGCAGCTCCCTTACCAATAGCGGGAGCCCCTACGAGCAGTACTTC,CASSSLTNSGSPYEQYF
TRBV6-5,TRBJ2-7,.,14,.,TGTGCCAGCAGGTTCGGACAGAGCTCCTACGAGCAGTACTTC,CASRFGQSSYEQYF
TRBV6-4,TRBJ2-6,.,16,.,TGTGCCAGCAGTGACTCGACCAACTCTGGGGCCAACGTCCTGACTTTC,CASSDSTNSGANVLTF
TRBV3-1/TRBV3-2,TRBJ2-1,.,17,few,TGTGCCAGCAGCCAAGAGGAGAGGGGGGCCGGCTACAATGAGCAGTTCTTC,CASSQEERGAGYNEQFF
TRBV2,TRBJ1-5,.,13,.,TGTGCCAGCAGGAGGGACAGCAATCAGCCCCAGCATTTT,CASRRDSNQPQHF
TRBV6-5,TRBJ2-3,.,14,.,TGTGCCAGCAGAGCCCCCGGGGGCACAGATACGCAGTATTTT,CASRAPGGTDTQYF
TRBV7-9,TRBJ1-5,.,13,few,TGTGCCAGCAGCCAGGGTCAGAATCAGCCCCAGCATTTT,CASSQGQNQPQHF
TRBV7-3,TRBJ2-1,TRBD2,14,.,TGTGCCAGCAGCTCGGTTGGGAGGGATACTGAGCAGTTCTTC,CASSSVGRDTEQFF
TRBV12-5,TRBJ1-6,.,19,once,TGTGCTAGTGGTTTGGTACTGGGTGCGGGGAGCTCCTATAATTCACCCCTCCACTTT,CASGLVLGAGSSYNSPLHF
TRBV5-5,TRBJ1-1,.,14,.,TGTGCCAGCAGCTTGGGACAGGAAAACACTGAAGCTTTCTTT,CASSLGQENTEAFF
TRBV2,TRBJ1-5,.,12,.,TGTGCCAGCAGTGAACACGCTCAGCCCCAGCATTTT,CASSEHAQPQHF
TRBV5-1,TRBJ2-3,.,12,once,TGCGCCAGCAGCTTGGTTCTGGATACGCAGTATTTT,CASSLVLDTQYF
TRBV6-5,TRBJ1-3,.,15,.,TGTGCCAGCAGTTTGGACAGCCTCTCTGGAAACACCATATATTTT,CASSLDSLSGNTIYF
TRBV2,TRBJ1-6,.,13,.,TGTGCCAGCAGTGGGGACGGAGCCTCACCCCTCCACTTT,CASSGDGASPLHF
TRBV12-3/TRBV12-4,TRBJ1-2,TRBD1,12,.,TGTGCCAGCTTAACAGGGGTCTATGGCTACACCTTC,CASLTGVYGYTF
TRBV9,TRBJ2-6,.,17,.,TGTGCCAGCAGCGTCAGGTCAGCTTACTCTGGGGCCAACGTCCTGACTTTC,CASSVRSAYSGANVLTF
TRBV29-1,TRBJ1-2,.,11,.,TGCAGCGTTGAACGGGGGAGGGGCTACACCTTC,CSVERGRGYTF
TRBV6-1,TRBJ1-5,.,16,.,TGTGCCAGCAGTGAACTTGGACACGCTAGCAATCAGCCCCAGCATTTT,CASSELGHASNQPQHF
TRBV5-1,TRBJ1-6,TRBD1,13,.,TGCGCCAGCAGCTCACGACAGGGGCCGCCCCTCCACTTT,CASSSRQGPPLHF
TRBV19,TRBJ1-2,.,13,once,TGTGCCAGTAGTACCTTGGACAGCTATGGCTACACCTTC,CASSTLDSYGYTF
TRBV6-1,TRBJ2-2,.,13,.,TGTGCCAGCAGTGAACAGGGGCACGGGGAGCTGTTTTTT,CASSEQGHGELFF
TRBV27,TRBJ1-6,.,15,.,TGTGCCGCAGGCAGGGGACGTGCCTATAATTCACCCCTCCACTTT,CAAGRGRAYNSPLHF
TRBV9,TRBJ1-1,.,14,once,TGTGCCAGCAGCGTAGTCGAGGAGAACACTGAAGCTTTCTTT,CASSVVEENTEAFF
TRBV7-3,TRBJ2-3,TRBD2,15,.,TGTGCCAGCAGCTCTAGCGGGGGGGCTGCAGATACGCAGTATTTT,CASSSSGGAADTQYF
TRBV3-1/TRBV3-2,TRBJ1-5,.,15,once,TGTGCCAGCAGCCTCGGAGTAGGCAGCAATCAGCCCCAGCATTTT,CASSLGVGSNQPQHF
TRBV6-4,TRBJ2-3,TRBD2,14,.,TGTGCCAGCAGCTCGACTAGCGAGGCAGATACGCAGTATTTT,CASSSTSEADTQYF